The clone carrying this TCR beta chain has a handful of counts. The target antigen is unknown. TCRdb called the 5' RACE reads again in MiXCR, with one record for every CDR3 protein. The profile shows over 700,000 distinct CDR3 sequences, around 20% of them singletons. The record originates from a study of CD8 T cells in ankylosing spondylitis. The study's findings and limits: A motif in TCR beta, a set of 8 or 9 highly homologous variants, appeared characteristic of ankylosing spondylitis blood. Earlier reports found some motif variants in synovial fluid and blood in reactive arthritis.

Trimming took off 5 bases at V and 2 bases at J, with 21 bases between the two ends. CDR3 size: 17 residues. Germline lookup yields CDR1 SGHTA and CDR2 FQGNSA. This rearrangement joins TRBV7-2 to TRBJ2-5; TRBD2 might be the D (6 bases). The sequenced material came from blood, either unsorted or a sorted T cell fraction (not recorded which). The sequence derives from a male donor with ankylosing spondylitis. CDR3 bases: TGTGCCAGCAGCCCCCGAGGAGCGGGTAGTGATCAAGAGACCCAGTACTTC. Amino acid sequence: CASSPRGAGSDQETQYF. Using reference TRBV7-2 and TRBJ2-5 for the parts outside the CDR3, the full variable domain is GAGVSQSPSNKVTEKGKDVELRCDPISGHTALYWYRQSLGQGLEFLIYFQGNSAPDKSGLPSDRFSAERTGGSVSTLTIQRTQQEDSAVYLCASSPRGAGSDQETQYFGPGTRLLVL.